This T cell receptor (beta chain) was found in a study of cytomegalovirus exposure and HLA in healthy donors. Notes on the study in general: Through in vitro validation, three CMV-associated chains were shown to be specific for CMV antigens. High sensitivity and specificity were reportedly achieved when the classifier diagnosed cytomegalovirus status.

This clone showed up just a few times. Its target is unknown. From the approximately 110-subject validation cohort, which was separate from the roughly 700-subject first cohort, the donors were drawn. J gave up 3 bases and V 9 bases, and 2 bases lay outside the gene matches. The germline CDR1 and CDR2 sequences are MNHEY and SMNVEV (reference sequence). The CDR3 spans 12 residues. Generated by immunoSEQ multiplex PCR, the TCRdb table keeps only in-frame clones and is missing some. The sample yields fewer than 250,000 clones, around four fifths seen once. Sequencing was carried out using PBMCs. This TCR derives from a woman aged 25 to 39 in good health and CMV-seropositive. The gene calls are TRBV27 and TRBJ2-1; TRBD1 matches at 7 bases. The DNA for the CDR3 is TGTGCCAGTCGGACAGGCTACAATGAGCAGTTCTTC. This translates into CASRTGYNEQFF.